This T cell receptor beta chain was documented in a study of blood T cell repertoires in COVID-19. The table came from immunoSEQ multiplex PCR; TCRdb's copy has only in-frame clones and leaves some out. The table shows 50,000 to 75,000 clones, with 65% to 80% occurring only once. Between the trimmed V and J ends, which lost 7 bases and 4 bases, there was a span of 13 bases. The CDR3 consists of 13 residues. This clone was recorded many times. The receptor was isolated from a man aged 55 to 70 with acute or convalescent COVID-19. Input material: peripheral blood. V is TRBV12-3 or TRBV12-4 and J is TRBJ1-2; tentatively, D is TRBD1 (6 bases). CDR3 sequence: CASTEQGAYGYTF. The CDR3 region has the DNA TGTGCCAGCACCGAACAGGGTGCCTATGGCTACACCTTC.